The subject of this entry is one TCR beta chain. What it recognizes is unknown. Researchers used genomic DNA as the template to profile TCR beta VDJ and CDR3. TCRdb re-derived calls from the reads in MiXCR, one entry per CDR3 protein. The data hold hundreds of thousands of distinct CDR3 sequences, with 55% to 75% observed a single time. The length of the CDR3 is 12 residues. V lost 5 bases and J lost 9, with 13 bases in between. Germline CDR1 SGHVS, CDR2 FNYEAQ. These data belong to a study of CD8+CD57+ T cells in acquired aplastic anemia. Across the study: Isolated CD4+ and CD8+ cells, once sorted, yielded DNA averaging about 3.1 ug. Healthy CD8+ samples averaged roughly 10 million reads.

General study findings and limits: Patients showed no significant difference from controls in CD8+ Simpson's diversity. Patients and controls shared 25 to 30 CD8+ CDR3 sequences, which appeared highly expressed in patients and within their immunodominant clones.

The chain combines TRBV7-6 with TRBJ1-1; possibly TRBD1 for D (6 bases). Material for sequencing was sorted CD4+, CD8+, or CD8+CD57+ T cells (not recorded which) from PBMCs. The source of this sequence is a human donor in good health, serving as a control. CDR3: CASSLGQYQAFF. The CDR3 region has the DNA TGTGCCAGCAGCCTAGGACAGTACCAAGCTTTCTTT.